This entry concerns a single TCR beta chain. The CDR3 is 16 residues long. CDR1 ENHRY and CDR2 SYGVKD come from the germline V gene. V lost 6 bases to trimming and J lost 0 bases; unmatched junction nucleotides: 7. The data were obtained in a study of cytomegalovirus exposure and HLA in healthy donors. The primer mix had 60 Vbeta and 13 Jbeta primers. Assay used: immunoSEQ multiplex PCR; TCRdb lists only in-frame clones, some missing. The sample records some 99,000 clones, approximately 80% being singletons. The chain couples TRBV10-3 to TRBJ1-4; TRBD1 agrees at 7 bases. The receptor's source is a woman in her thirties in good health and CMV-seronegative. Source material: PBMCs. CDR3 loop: CAISLQGLTTNEKLFF. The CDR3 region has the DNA TGTGCCATCAGCCTACAGGGGCTAACAACTAATGAAAAACTGTTTTTT.